This T cell receptor beta chain was recovered during a study of vaccination effects on CD4 cells after COVID-19 (dated 2022 in TCRdb). For the study in its entirety: Participants received two doses of either the BNT162b2 or the mRNA-1273 mRNA SARS-CoV-2 vaccine. The full study included 10 COVID-19 convalescent patients and several SARS-CoV-2-naive healthy vaccine recipients. In both COVID-19 convalescent patients and infection-naive vaccine recipients, the study compared SARS-CoV-2 spike-specific CD4+ TCR repertoires from before mRNA vaccination with those from after it. Cultures from other donors in the study were sequenced with the Oncomine TCR Beta short-read assay on an Illumina iSeq 100. Study-level results and caveats: Marked clonal contraction was observed in both infection-induced and vaccine-induced clones at late post-vaccination timepoints, consistent with waning T cell responses. Among healthy vaccine recipients, nearly all vaccine-induced clones were SARS-CoV-2 mono-reactive, and just 1 of 255 was cross-reactive with common cold coronaviruses. Limitations of the study were the small number of convalescent patients and the absence of early post-infection timepoints.

In the ViraFEST assay, PBMC were stimulated with viral peptide pools, and TCR sequencing was then used to find antigen-specific CD4+ T cell clonotypes based on their expansion. After more than nine days of culture, CD4+ T cells were isolated with the EasySep CD4+ T cell isolation kit. Healthy vaccine recipients had no prior SARS-CoV-2 infection, confirmed by negative nucleocapsid antibodies before and after vaccination. A few million PBMC per well were cultured with about 9.6 ug/ml peptides in IMDM containing 5% human AB serum, about 9.6 IU/ml IL-2 and gentamicin. On days 3 and 7, half of the culture medium was replaced with fresh IL-2-containing medium. Unless otherwise noted, each peptide stimulation condition was cultured in triplicate wells. Using Ficoll-Paque Plus gradient centrifugation, PBMC were separated from whole blood and then either used fresh or cryopreserved at -140C. The spike proteins of SARS-CoV-2 and of the common cold coronaviruses HCoV-NL63, HCoV-OC43 and HCoV-229E were spanned by overlapping peptide pools. The QIAamp micro DNA kit was used to extract genomic DNA from the cultured CD4+ T cells.

To note about this clone: The clone's antigen remains unknown. No qualities accompany the bases; no much larger clone lies one base away.

The germline V gene gives CDR1 as SQVTM and CDR2 as ANQGSEA. There are 12 amino acids in the CDR3, from cysteine to phenylalanine inclusive. CDR3 DNA only is kept here, 36 bases in frame from base 1. V loses 1 base of germline sequence and J loses 1 base, and the interval between the two ends is 4 bases. The library was generated by the immunoSEQ multiplex PCR assay. DNA from the cultured, isolated CD4+ T cells was subjected to TCR beta CDR3 sequencing. In the source study's methods: The analysis removed non-productive TCR sequences, trimmed reads to the CDR3 region, and retained only CDR3s that were 7 or more amino acids long. The MANAFEST web app was used to identify antigen-specific clonotypes by comparing expansion in peptide wells with expansion in reference cultures. To count as positive, a clone had to show expansion at FDR<0.05 compared with the reference and with all other wells, an odds ratio above 5, and a frequency above 0.1% in two replicate wells. Cross-reactive clonotypes were defined as significantly expanded in SARS-CoV-2 spike wells and in at least one common cold coronavirus spike condition. Using the stringdist R package, CDR3 similarity was measured by Levenshtein distance, and unrooted trees were constructed with ape in R 3.6.1. TCRdb limited this immuneACCESS table to in-frame rearrangements with V and J called. A share of clones is missing; checked studies link under half to unresolved V genes, and the rest is unexplained. V and J calls and clone size come straight from that table; D and trimming were deduced from the DNA. This sample lists tens of thousands of clones; roughly 78% were detected once. 7.5% to 9.5% of the sample comes from the top ten.

The source was CD4+ T cells from PBMCs cultured with HCoV-NL63 spike peptides, collected before COVID-19 vaccination. The cell subset or site label on this specimen signifies: HCoV-NL63 spike overlapping peptide pool stimulation. The sequence is built from TRBV29-1 and TRBJ2-5, with the D gene not confidently named. The TCR comes from a human donor who received a COVID-19 vaccine. CDR3 sequence: CSVEASQETQYF. The bases read TGCAGCGTTGAAGCAAGCCAAGAGACCCAGTACTTC.